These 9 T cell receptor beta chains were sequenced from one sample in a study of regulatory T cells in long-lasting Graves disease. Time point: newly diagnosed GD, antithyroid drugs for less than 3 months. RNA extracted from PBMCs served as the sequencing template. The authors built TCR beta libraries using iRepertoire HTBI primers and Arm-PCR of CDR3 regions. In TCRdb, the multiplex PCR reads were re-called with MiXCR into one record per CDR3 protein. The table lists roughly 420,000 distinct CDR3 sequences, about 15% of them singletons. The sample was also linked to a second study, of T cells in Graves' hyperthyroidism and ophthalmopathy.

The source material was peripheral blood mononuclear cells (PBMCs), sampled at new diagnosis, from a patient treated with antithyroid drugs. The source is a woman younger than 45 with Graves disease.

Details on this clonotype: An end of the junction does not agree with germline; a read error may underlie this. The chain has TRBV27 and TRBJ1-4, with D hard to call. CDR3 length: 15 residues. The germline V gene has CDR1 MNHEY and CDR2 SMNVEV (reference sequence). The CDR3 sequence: CASSLGRERAEKLLF. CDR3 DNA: TGTGCCAGCAGTTTAGGCAGAGAGCGGGCCGAAAAACTGCTTTTT.

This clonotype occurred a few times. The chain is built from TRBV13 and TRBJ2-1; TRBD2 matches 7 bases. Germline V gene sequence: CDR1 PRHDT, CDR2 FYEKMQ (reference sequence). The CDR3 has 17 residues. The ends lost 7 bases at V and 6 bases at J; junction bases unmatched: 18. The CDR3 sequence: CASTRRGLREWFNEQFF. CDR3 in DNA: TGTGCCAGCACGAGGAGGGGCTTGCGGGAGTGGTTCAATGAGCAGTTCTTC. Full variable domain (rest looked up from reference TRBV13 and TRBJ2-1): AAGVIQSPRHLIKEKRETATLKCYPIPRHDTVYWYQQGPGQDPQFLISFYEKMQSDKGSIPDRFSAQQFSDYHSELNMSSLELGDSALYFCASTRRGLREWFNEQFFGPGTRLTVL.

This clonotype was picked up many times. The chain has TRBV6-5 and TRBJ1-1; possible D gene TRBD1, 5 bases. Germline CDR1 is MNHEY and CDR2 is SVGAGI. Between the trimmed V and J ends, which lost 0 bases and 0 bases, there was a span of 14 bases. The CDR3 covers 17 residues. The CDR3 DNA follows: TGTGCCAGCAGTTACTCGACCCGACAGTCCCTGAACACTGAAGCTTTCTTT. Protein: CASSYSTRQSLNTEAFF.

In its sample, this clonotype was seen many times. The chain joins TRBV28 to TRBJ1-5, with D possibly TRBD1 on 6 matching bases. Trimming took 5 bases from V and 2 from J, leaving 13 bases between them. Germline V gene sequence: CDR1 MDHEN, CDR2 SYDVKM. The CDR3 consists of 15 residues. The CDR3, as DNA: TGTGCCAGCAGTCCATTACAGGGTGGCAATCAGCCCCAGCATTTT. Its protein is CASSPLQGGNQPQHF.

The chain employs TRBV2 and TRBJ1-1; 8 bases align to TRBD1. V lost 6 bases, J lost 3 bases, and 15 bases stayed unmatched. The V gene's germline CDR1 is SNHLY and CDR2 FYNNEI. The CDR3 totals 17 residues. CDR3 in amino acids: CASRGIPRQGTDTEAFF. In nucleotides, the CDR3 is TGTGCCAGCAGAGGGATCCCCCGACAGGGGACAGACACTGAAGCTTTCTTT.

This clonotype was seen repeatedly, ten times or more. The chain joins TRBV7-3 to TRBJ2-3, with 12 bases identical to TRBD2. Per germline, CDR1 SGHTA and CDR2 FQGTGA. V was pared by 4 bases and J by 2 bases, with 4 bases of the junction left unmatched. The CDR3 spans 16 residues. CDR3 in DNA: TGTGCCAGCAGCTCAGGACTAGCGGGACCCACAGATACGCAGTATTTT. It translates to CASSSGLAGPTDTQYF.

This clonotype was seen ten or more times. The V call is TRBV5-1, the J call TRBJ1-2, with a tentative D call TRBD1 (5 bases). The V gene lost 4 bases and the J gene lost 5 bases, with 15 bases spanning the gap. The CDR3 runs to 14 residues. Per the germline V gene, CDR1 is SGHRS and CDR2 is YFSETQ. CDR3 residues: CASSLSGTTYGYTF. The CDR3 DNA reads TGCGCCAGCAGCCTATCCGGGACCACGTATGGCTACACCTTC.

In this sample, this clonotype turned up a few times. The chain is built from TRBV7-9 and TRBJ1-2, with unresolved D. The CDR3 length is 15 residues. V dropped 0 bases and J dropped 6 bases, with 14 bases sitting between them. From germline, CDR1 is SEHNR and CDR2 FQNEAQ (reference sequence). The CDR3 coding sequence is TGTGCCAGCAGCTTAGCCCCCCCTGGGAATGATGGCTACACCTTC. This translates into CASSLAPPGNDGYTF.

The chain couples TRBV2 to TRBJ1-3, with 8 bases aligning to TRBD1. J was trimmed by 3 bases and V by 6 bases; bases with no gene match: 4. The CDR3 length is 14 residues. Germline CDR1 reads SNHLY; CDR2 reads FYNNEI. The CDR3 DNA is TGTGCCAGCAGCGGAGACAGGGGTGGAAACACCATATATTTT. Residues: CASSGDRGGNTIYF.